Here is one T cell receptor beta chain with its context. There is no known antigen for this receptor. No base-level quality is on record; no much larger clone is a single base apart. This entry comes from a study of CD4 T cells in relation to SARS-CoV-2 and coronaviruses (dated by TCRdb to 2020 to 2023). About the full investigation: Across all 12 patients in the convalescent cohort, the median age was roughly 40 years, with a range of roughly 20 to 80 years. Shared crossreactive spike epitopes were mapped to their HLA restriction using patient-derived lymphoblastoid cell lines. The approximately 12 convalescent patients included 8 males and 4 females; two subjects were Hispanic. The study assessed, at the TCR clonotype level, memory CD4+ T cell crossreactivity between SARS-CoV-2 and common cold coronavirus spike proteins. For other donors in the study, expansion assays were sequenced with a different, Illumina-based TCR-beta assay. The Adaptive Biotechnologies TCR-sequencing kit was used to sequence samples from a few pre-COVID donors and the naive versus memory experiments, whereas other data were Illumina-based.

Broader findings and caveats from the paper: Because no donor provided both pre-pandemic and post-infection samples, tracing the source of pre-existing responses was limited. Because the crossreactivity analysis focused on spike protein, crossreactivity against other viral proteins was not assessed. The study was limited by small numbers of patients and tested TCRs. Memory CD4+ clonotypes crossrecognizing SARS-CoV-2 and at least one common cold coronavirus spike were found in 60% to 75% of donors. Compared with monoreactive clones, crossreactive clones had significantly weaker SARS-CoV-2-driven expansion, a result consistent with antigenic imprinting. Sequencing naive versus memory cells indicated that the assay picks up memory recall responses, not primary responses primed during culture.

The germline V gene supplies CDR1 SNHLY and CDR2 FYNNEI. The CDR3 starts with the cysteine, ends with the phenylalanine, and has 14 residues. CDR3 DNA is the only sequence kept; it has 42 bases, read in frame from the first base. Ends trimmed: V by 7 bases, J by 4 bases; bases unmatched to a gene: 8. DNA from uncultured naive and memory CD4+ T cells underwent immunoSEQ TCR-beta sequencing at deep resolution. In the original analysis: During preprocessing, nonproductive sequences were discarded, as were any CDR3s that did not begin with C, did not end with F or W, or were shorter than 7 amino acids. Cultured and uncultured naive and memory CD4+ repertoires were searched for CDR3s previously identified as spike- and CEF-reactive. CDR3 homology was measured as pairwise Levenshtein distance, computed with the stringdist R package after trimming three terminal residues from each end. Not all clones reach the TCRdb copy of this immuneACCESS table, which keeps in-frame sequences only. Checked studies attribute under half of the gap to unresolved V genes and leave the rest unexplained. D and trimming were read from the DNA, whereas the V and J calls and clone size are those reported in that table. The sample profile shows about 54,000 clones; around 92% of them were found once. The ten largest clones add up to roughly 0.4% of the sample.

Naive and memory CD4+ T cells were separated from cryopreserved PBMCs by CD4 enrichment followed by EasySep naive CD4+ T cell enrichment. PBMCs were isolated from leukapheresis product or whole blood by Ficoll-Paque PLUS gradient centrifugation. The PBMCs went either fresh into the expansion assay or into cryopreservation at -140 degrees C. The QIAamp Micro DNA Kit was used to extract genomic DNA from the CD4+ T cells. In this chain, TRBV2 is recombined with TRBJ2-5, with TRBD1 identical over 8 junction bases. The sample comprised naive CD4+ T cells from PBMCs. The sample's cell subset or site label, decoded: naive CD4+ T cells isolated by negative enrichment. The TCR was taken from an adult with COVID-19. The nucleotide sequence is given as TGTGCCAGCACCCGGGACAGGTCTACAGAGACCCAGTACTTC. The encoded protein is CASTRDRSTETQYF. Outside the CDR3, residues come from the reference TRBV2 and TRBJ2-5 proteins, so the full variable domain is: EPEVTQTPSHQVTQMGQEVILRCVPISNHLYFYWYRQILGQKVEFLVSFYNNEISEKSEIFDDQFSVERPDGSNFTLKIRSTKLEDSAMYFCASTRDRSTETQYFGPGTRLLVL.